The 29 T cell receptor beta chains listed next were all sequenced from one sample in a study of blood T cell repertoires in COVID-19. Clones were sequenced by immunoSEQ multiplex PCR, and TCRdb holds only the in-frame ones, with some missing. In the table there are 110,000 to 150,000 clones, 75% to 85% of which are singletons. Source material: peripheral blood. Source of these receptors: a woman aged 45-65 years with acute or convalescent COVID-19.

The count of this clone is one. The CDR3 DNA reads TGTGCCAGCATACGGGGGACAGGGAATGAAAAACTGTTTTTT. It encodes CASIRGTGNEKLFF. The chain is built from TRBV2 and TRBJ1-4; TRBD1 matches 9 bases. The CDR3 runs to 14 residues. Germline V gives CDR1 SNHLY, CDR2 FYNNEI. V lost 7 bases to trimming and J lost 5 bases; unmatched junction nucleotides: 5.

This chain joins TRBV28 and TRBJ1-1, with D possibly being TRBD1 (5 bases). Germline V CDR1 and CDR2: MDHEN, SYDVKM. The CDR3 consists of 13 residues. Trimming took 6 bases from V and 4 from J, leaving 12 bases between them. CDR3 DNA sequence: TGTGCCAGCAGCCGCAGGGCAATCACTGAAGCTTTCTTT. This sequence encodes CASSRRAITEAFF. The full variable domain, completed using reference TRBV28 and TRBJ1-1, is DVKVTQSSRYLVKRTGEKVFLECVQDMDHENMFWYRQDPGLGLRLIYFSYDVKMKEKGDIPEGYSVSREKKERFSLILESASTNQTSMYLCASSRRAITEAFFGQGTRLTVV.

This chain uses TRBV5-1 with TRBJ2-3; no firm D call. The ends were cut back, 9 bases at V and 2 bases at J, with 13 bases in the middle. In germline, CDR1 is SGHRS, CDR2 YFSETQ. The CDR3 spans 13 residues. CDR3 nucleotides: TGCGCCACCTCACCTACAGACACAGATACGCAGTATTTT. It yields the protein CATSPTDTDTQYF.

The chain joins TRBV11-3 to TRBJ2-7, with D unclear. Germline V lookup: CDR1 SGHNT, CDR2 YENEEA. The CDR3 length is 16 residues. V was cut by 2 bases and J by 3 bases, with 17 bases left in between. The CDR3 DNA sequence: TGTGCCAGCAGCTTACTCTACTCCGACATCTTCTACGAGCAGTACTTC. Residues: CASSLLYSDIFYEQYF.

The chain carries TRBV28 and TRBJ2-1; TRBD1 might be the D (6 bases). Deletions cut 5 bases from V and 9 bases from J, with 23 bases between. The CDR3 sequence is 16 residues long. Germline values: CDR1 MDHEN, CDR2 SYDVKM. CDR3 in amino acids: CASSILGDITSGEQFF. The CDR3 nucleotides are TGTGCCAGCAGTATCCTTGGGGACATCACCTCAGGTGAGCAGTTCTTC.

The rearrangement joins TRBV6-5 to TRBJ1-1, with 8 bases aligning to TRBD1. The CDR3 has 13 residues. The ends lost 5 bases at V and 4 bases at J; junction bases unmatched: 3. Germline V CDR1 and CDR2: MNHEY, SVGAGI. CDR3 amino acids: CASSNTGGTEAFF. The DNA for the CDR3 is TGTGCCAGCAGTAACACAGGGGGCACTGAAGCTTTCTTT.

The rearrangement uses TRBV18 and TRBJ2-7, with 8 bases lining up with TRBD1. Germline assignment: CDR1 KGHSH and CDR2 LQKENI. J lost 2 bases, V lost 6 bases, and 9 bases had no gene match. The length of the CDR3 is 15 residues. This CDR3 is CASSETGERTYEQYF. DNA of the CDR3: TGTGCCAGCTCGGAGACAGGGGAGAGAACCTACGAGCAGTACTTC.

CDR3 nucleotides: TGCGCCAGCAGACCCGGACTAACCACCTTCAATGAGCAGTTCTTC. It encodes CASRPGLTTFNEQFF. This chain connects TRBV4-3 to TRBJ2-1; the D gene is possibly TRBD2 (6 bases). In germline, CDR1 is LGHNA, CDR2 YSLEER. Trimming left V 6 bases short and J 6 bases short, with 18 bases between. This CDR3 has 15 residues.

This clone was detected only once. The chain links TRBV28 to TRBJ1-2, with 9 nucleotides matching TRBD1. CDR3 length equals 15 residues. The trim removed 6 bases at V and 3 bases at J, leaving 8 bases unmatched. Germline CDR1 is MDHEN and CDR2 is SYDVKM. The CDR3: CASSVQGAGDYGYTF. DNA for the CDR3: TGTGCCAGCAGCGTACAGGGGGCCGGAGACTATGGCTACACCTTC.

The chain uses TRBV7-3 and TRBJ2-6, with 7 nucleotides matching TRBD1. The CDR3 length is 19 residues. The V segment lost 7 bases and the J segment 0 bases; nucleotides outside the gene matches: 15. CDR1 SGHTA and CDR2 FQGTGA come from the germline V gene. The CDR3 region is CASTLVATGSPSGANVLTF. CDR3 DNA sequence: TGTGCCAGCACCCTAGTTGCGACAGGGTCGCCCTCTGGGGCCAACGTCCTGACTTTC. The variable domain in full, with the rest retrieved from reference TRBV7-3 and TRBJ2-6, is GAGVSQTPSNKVTEKGKYVELRCDPISGHTALYWYRQSLGQGPEFLIYFQGTGAADDSGLPNDRFFAVRPEGSVSTLKIQRTERGDSAVYLCASTLVATGSPSGANVLTFGAGSRLTVL.

This chain links TRBV18 with TRBJ2-7; TRBD2 agrees at 7 bases. The V gene's germline CDR1 is KGHSH and CDR2 LQKENI. The CDR3 runs 16 residues. With V trimmed by 3 bases and J by 3 bases, 11 bases remained unmatched. This CDR3 reads CASSPFSGGGGYEQYF. The CDR3 DNA follows: TGTGCCAGCTCACCCTTTTCGGGAGGCGGAGGCTACGAGCAGTACTTC.

The CDR3 sequence is CASSSNKYQETQYF. The CDR3 region has the DNA TGTGCCAGCAGCTCAAACAAGTACCAAGAGACCCAGTACTTC. The rearrangement joins TRBV7-9 to TRBJ2-5; D gene uncertain. The CDR3 covers 14 residues. Trimming removed 4 bases from V and 0 bases from J, with 9 bases in between. CDR1 is SEHNR and CDR2 is FQNEAQ in the germline V gene (reference sequence).

The chain combines TRBV19 with TRBJ2-2, with TRBD1 identical over 9 bases. Trimming at V came to 5 bases and at J to 5 bases, leaving 3 bases not matched to a gene. This CDR3 comprises 14 residues. From germline, CDR1 is LNHDA and CDR2 SQIVND (reference sequence). The CDR3 DNA sequence: TGTGCCAGTAGTGGGACAGGGTATACCGGGGAGCTGTTTTTT. Translated, it gives CASSGTGYTGELFF.

The rearrangement links TRBV7-9 to TRBJ2-2; TRBD1 matches 7 bases. The CDR3 length is 14 residues. The J segment lost 6 bases and the V segment lost 6 bases, leaving 7 bases of the junction unmatched. Germline V gene data show CDR1 as SEHNR and CDR2 as FQNEAQ (reference sequence). This CDR3 reads CASRPIDRAGELFF. CDR3 DNA sequence: TGTGCCAGCAGACCAATCGACAGGGCCGGGGAGCTGTTTTTT.

The CDR3 sequence is CASSSPAGDGYTF. Here the CDR3 DNA reads TGTGCCAGCAGTTCTCCCGCAGGGGATGGCTACACCTTC. This chain connects TRBV6-5 to TRBJ1-2; tentatively, D is TRBD1 (6 bases). Germline CDR1 reads MNHEY; CDR2 reads SVGAGI. V was shortened by 4 bases and J by 6 bases, with 12 bases between the two germline ends. The CDR3 contains 13 residues.

The chain couples TRBV4-3 to TRBJ2-7; 7 bases fit TRBD1. With V trimmed by 4 bases and J by 3 bases, 9 bases remained unmatched. The CDR3 has 15 amino acids. Germline assignment: CDR1 LGHNA and CDR2 YSLEER. The CDR3 sequence is CASSRNQQGSYEQYF. The CDR3 DNA sequence: TGCGCCAGCAGCCGAAACCAACAGGGGAGCTACGAGCAGTACTTC.

The chain is built from TRBV6-1 and TRBJ2-3, with TRBD2 identical over 9 bases. CDR1 MNHNS and CDR2 SASEGT come from the germline V gene. V shed 3 bases and J 1 base; nucleotides not matched to a gene: 2. The CDR3 consists of 15 residues. The CDR3 loop is CASSDLAGRTDTQYF. The CDR3 nucleotides are TGTGCCAGCAGTGATCTAGCGGGGCGCACAGATACGCAGTATTTT.

V and J are TRBV19 and TRBJ1-2, with D uncertain. The CDR3 is 15 residues long. Germline V gene sequence: CDR1 LNHDA, CDR2 SQIVND (reference sequence). Deletions cut 9 bases from V and 6 bases from J, with 23 bases between. This CDR3 is CASKTTRRGVHGYTF. The CDR3 DNA reads as TGTGCCAGCAAGACAACACGGCGCGGGGTCCATGGCTACACCTTC.

The chain links TRBV7-2 to TRBJ1-1; 9 bases match TRBD1. The V gene's germline CDR1 is SGHTA and CDR2 FQGNSA. V shed 3 bases and J 6 bases; nucleotides not matched to a gene: 11. The CDR3 is 16 amino acids. CDR3 region: CASSLGPGQGFSEAFF. CDR3 sequence (DNA): TGTGCCAGCAGCTTGGGTCCGGGACAGGGATTTTCTGAAGCTTTCTTT.

The J gene is TRBJ2-1, the V gene TRBV5-1; 7 bases line up with TRBD1. J gave up 0 bases and V 3 bases, and 3 bases lay outside the gene matches. The germline gives CDR1 SGHRS, CDR2 YFSETQ. The CDR3 totals 15 residues. The chain's CDR3 is CASSSGTDSYNEQFF. Here the CDR3 DNA reads TGCGCCAGCAGCTCAGGGACAGACTCCTACAATGAGCAGTTCTTC.

The V and J genes are TRBV5-1 and TRBJ1-4, with TRBD1 matching 11 bases. The V segment lost 5 bases and the J segment 7 bases; nucleotides outside the gene matches: 4. The CDR3 runs 14 residues. The germline V gene encodes CDR1 SGHRS and CDR2 YFSETQ. The CDR3 region has the DNA TGCGCCAGCAGTAGGGACAGGGGGACTGAAAAACTGTTTTTT. Its translation is CASSRDRGTEKLFF.

This clone was seen only once. The genes are TRBV14 and TRBJ1-1; a possible D gene is TRBD1 (6 bases). CDR3 length: 15 amino acids. The germline V gene encodes CDR1 SGHDN and CDR2 FVKESK. The V and J ends lost 5 bases and 1 base respectively, with 14 bases between them. In nucleotides, the CDR3 is TGTGCCAGCAGCTCCTTAGGGGGAGAGAACACTGAAGCTTTCTTT. It translates to CASSSLGGENTEAFF.

The chain links TRBV10-3 to TRBJ1-4; the D gene is possibly TRBD1 (5 bases). The V gene's germline CDR1 is ENHRY and CDR2 SYGVKD. Between the trimmed V and J ends, which lost 3 bases and 8 bases, there was a span of 13 bases. The CDR3 extends over 14 amino acids. The chain's CDR3 is CAISDPRVDEKLFF. The CDR3 nucleotides are TGTGCCATCAGTGACCCCAGGGTTGACGAAAAACTGTTTTTT.

In this sample, this clone turned up once. This chain links TRBV9 with TRBJ2-5, with D possibly being TRBD2 (6 bases). CDR3 size: 14 residues. Trimming took off 6 bases at V and 4 bases at J, with 16 bases between the two ends. CDR1 SGDLS and CDR2 YYNGEE come from the germline V gene. The CDR3 reads CASTPGEVGETQYF. The CDR3 coding sequence is TGTGCCAGCACCCCCGGGGAGGTTGGAGAGACCCAGTACTTC.

J is TRBJ1-2 and V is TRBV6-2 or TRBV6-3; D may be TRBD1 (5 bases). V lost 2 bases and J 4 bases, leaving 17 bases between the germline ends. The CDR3 is made up of 16 amino acids. Germline CDR1 reads MNHEY; CDR2 reads SVGEGT. Written as DNA, the CDR3 is TGTGCCAGCAGTTACCAACAAACACAGGTTCTCTATGGCTACACCTTC. It is translated as CASSYQQTQVLYGYTF.

The gene calls are TRBV6-4 and TRBJ1-5, with no clear D. With 6 bases removed from V and 0 bases from J, the gap between germline ends came to 9 bases. In germline, CDR1 is MRHNA, CDR2 SNTAGT. This CDR3 region has 14 residues. The CDR3 bases are TGTGCCAGCAGCCAGGAATATAGCAATCAGCCCCAGCATTTT. Protein product: CASSQEYSNQPQHF.

The rearrangement joins TRBV2 to TRBJ1-3; 7 positions agree with TRBD1. Germline assignment: CDR1 SNHLY and CDR2 FYNNEI. The CDR3 has 16 amino acids. V trimming: 6 bases; J trimming: 2 bases; junction bases outside the gene matches: 10. This chain's CDR3 is CASSKGQAATGNTIYF. CDR3 bases: TGTGCCAGCAGCAAAGGACAGGCGGCCACTGGAAACACCATATATTTT. The full variable domain, rest sourced from reference TRBV2 and TRBJ1-3, is EPEVTQTPSHQVTQMGQEVILRCVPISNHLYFYWYRQILGQKVEFLVSFYNNEISEKSEIFDDQFSVERPDGSNFTLKIRSTKLEDSAMYFCASSKGQAATGNTIYFGEGSWLTVV.

This chain links TRBV5-8 with TRBJ1-1, with D possibly matching TRBD1 (5 bases). With 3 bases removed from V and 4 bases from J, the gap between germline ends came to 13 bases. Per the germline V gene, CDR1 is SGHTS and CDR2 is YDEGEE. This CDR3 region has 14 residues. The CDR3 here is CASSYRGSLTEAFF. As DNA, the CDR3 is TGTGCCAGCAGCTATAGGGGCAGCCTCACTGAAGCTTTCTTT.

The rearrangement joins TRBV27 to TRBJ1-1; no clear D gene. Trimming took 6 bases from V and 1 from J, leaving 9 bases between them. The CDR3 contains 13 residues. Germline V lookup: CDR1 MNHEY, CDR2 SMNVEV (reference sequence). CDR3 in DNA: TGTGCCAGCAGCGCGGTGCCGAACACTGAAGCTTTCTTT. As protein: CASSAVPNTEAFF.